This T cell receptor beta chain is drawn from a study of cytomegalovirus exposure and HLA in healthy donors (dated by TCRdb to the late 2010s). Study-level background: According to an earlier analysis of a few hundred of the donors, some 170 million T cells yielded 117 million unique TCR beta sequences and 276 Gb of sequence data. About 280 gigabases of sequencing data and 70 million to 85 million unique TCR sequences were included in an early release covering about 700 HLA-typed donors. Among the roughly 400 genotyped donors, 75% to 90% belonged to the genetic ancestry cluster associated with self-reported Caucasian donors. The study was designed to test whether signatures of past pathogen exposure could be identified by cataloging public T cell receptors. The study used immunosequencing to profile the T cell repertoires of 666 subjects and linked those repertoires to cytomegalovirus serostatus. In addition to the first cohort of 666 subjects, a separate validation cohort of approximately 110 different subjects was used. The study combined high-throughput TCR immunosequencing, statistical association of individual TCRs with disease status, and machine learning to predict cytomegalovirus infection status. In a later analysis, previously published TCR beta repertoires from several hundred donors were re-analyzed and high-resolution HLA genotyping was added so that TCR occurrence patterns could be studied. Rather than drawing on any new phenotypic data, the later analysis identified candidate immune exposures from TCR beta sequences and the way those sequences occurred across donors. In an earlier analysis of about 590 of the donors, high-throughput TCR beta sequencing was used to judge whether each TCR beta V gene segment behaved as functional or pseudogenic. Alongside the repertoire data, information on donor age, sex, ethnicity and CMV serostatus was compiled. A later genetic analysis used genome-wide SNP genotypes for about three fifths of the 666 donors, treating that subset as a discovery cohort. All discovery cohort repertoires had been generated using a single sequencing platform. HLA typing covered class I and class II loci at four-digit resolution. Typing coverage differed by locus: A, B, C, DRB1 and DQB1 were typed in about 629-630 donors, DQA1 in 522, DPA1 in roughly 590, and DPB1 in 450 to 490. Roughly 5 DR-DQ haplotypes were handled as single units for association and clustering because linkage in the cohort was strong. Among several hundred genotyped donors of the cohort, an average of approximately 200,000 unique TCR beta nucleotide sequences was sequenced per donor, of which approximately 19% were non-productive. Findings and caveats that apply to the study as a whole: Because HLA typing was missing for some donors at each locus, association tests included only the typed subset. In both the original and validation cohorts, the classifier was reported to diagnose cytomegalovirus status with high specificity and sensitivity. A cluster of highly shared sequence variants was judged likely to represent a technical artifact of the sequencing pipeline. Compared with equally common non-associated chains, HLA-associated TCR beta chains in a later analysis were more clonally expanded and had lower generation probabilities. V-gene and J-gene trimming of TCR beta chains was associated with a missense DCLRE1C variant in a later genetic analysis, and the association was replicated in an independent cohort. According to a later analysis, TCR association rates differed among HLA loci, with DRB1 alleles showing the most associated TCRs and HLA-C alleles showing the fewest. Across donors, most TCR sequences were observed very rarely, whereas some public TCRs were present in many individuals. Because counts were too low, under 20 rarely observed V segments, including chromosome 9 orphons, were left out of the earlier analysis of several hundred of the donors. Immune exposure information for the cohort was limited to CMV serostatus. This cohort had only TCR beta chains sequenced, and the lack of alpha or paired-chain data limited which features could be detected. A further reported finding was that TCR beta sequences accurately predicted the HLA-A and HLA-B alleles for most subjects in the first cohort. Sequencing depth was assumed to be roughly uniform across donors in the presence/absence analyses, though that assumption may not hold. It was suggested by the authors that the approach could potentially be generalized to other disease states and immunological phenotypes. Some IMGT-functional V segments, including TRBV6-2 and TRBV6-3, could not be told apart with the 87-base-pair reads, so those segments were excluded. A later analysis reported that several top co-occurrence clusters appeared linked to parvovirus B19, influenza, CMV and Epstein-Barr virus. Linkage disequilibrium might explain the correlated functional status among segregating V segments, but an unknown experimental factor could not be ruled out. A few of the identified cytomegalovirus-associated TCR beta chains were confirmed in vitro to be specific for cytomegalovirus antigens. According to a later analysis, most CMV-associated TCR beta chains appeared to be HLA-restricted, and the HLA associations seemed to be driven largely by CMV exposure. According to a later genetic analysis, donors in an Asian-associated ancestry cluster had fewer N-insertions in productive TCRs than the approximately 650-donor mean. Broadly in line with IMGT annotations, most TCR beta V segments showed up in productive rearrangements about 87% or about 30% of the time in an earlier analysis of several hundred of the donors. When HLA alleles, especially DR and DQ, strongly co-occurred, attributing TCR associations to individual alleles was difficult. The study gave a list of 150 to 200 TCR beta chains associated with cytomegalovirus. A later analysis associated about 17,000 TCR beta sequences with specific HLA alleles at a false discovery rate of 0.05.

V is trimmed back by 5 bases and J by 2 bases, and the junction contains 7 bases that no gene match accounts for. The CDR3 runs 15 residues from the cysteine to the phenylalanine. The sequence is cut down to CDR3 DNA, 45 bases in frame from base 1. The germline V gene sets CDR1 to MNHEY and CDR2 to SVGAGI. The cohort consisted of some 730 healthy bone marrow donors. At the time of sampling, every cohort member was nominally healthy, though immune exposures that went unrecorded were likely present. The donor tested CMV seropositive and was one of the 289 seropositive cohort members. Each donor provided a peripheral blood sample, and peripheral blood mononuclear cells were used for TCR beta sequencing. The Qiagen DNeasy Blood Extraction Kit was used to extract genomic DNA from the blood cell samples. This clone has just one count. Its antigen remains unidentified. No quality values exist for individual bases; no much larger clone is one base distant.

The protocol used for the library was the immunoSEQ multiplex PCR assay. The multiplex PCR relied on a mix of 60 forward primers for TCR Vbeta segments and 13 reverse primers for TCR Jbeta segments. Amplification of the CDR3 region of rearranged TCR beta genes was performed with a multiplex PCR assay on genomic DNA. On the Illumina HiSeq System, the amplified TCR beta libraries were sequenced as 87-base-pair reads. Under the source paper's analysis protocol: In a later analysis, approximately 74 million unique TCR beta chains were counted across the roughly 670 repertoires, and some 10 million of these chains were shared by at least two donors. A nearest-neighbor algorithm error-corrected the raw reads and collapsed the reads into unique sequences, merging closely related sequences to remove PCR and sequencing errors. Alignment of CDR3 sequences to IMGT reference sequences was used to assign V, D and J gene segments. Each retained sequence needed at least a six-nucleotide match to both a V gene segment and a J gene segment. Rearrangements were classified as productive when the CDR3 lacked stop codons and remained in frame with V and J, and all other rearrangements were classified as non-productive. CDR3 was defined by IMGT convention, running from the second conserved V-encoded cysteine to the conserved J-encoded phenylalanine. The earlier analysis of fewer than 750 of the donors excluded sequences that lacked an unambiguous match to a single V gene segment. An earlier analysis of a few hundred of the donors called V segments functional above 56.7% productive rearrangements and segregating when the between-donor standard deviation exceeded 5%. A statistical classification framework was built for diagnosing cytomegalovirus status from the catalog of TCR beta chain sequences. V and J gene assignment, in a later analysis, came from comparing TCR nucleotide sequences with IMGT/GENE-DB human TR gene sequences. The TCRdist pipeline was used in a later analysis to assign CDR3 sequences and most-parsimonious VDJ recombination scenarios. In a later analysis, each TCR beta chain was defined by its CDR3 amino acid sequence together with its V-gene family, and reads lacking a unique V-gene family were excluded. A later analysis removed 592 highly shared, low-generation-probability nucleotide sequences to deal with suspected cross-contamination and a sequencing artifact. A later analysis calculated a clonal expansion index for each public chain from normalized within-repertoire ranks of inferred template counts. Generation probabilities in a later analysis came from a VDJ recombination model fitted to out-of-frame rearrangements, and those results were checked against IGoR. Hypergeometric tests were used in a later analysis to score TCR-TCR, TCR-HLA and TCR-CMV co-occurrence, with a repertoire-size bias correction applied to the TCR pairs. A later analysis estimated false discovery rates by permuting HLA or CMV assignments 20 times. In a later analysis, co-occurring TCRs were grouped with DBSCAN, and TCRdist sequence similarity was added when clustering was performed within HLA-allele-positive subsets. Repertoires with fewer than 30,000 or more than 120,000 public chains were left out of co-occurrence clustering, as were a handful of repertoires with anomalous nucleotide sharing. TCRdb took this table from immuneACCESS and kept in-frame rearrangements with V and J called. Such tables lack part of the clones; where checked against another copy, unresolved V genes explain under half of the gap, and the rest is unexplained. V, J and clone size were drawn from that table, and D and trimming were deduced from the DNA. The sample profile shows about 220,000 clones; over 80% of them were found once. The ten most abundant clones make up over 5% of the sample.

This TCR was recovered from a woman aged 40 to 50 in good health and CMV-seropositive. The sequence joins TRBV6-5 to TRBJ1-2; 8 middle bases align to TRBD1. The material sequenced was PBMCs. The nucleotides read TGTGCCAGCAGTGGAGGGACAGGAACGAACTATGGCTACACCTTC. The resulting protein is CASSGGTGTNYGYTF.